Included here is one T cell receptor (beta chain) sequence, with context. The antigen is unknown. The data derive from a study of blood T cells in healthy people across ages. Study conclusions and caveats: Per million T cells, the diversity of TCR beta decreased roughly linearly as age advanced. From one million sequenced T cells, diversity estimates were lower bounds.

This CDR3 contains 14 residues. CDR1 SEHNR and CDR2 FQNEAQ come from the germline V gene (reference sequence). After removal of 3 bases from V and 5 bases from J, the junction contained 6 bases not matched to a gene. No fewer than 6 million PBMCs went into each sample. Next came a second PCR, run for about 7 to 12 cycles, which used a sample-barcoded 5' primer along with a J-beta primer mix. TCRdb redid the calling of the 5' RACE reads with MiXCR, one entry per CDR3 protein. The sample lists fewer than 1,000,000 distinct CDR3 sequences, about 42% occurring once. The chain employs TRBV7-9 and TRBJ2-5; TRBD2 aligns across 7 bases. Sequenced sample: blood. This sequence was found in a man aged 60 to 75 in good health. In DNA form, the CDR3 reads TGTGCCAGCAGCTTTGTAGCGGGCGGGGAGACCCAGTACTTC. Translating gives CASSFVAGGETQYF.